The clone carrying this T cell receptor beta chain showed up just a few times. The source of the sample is a study of beta chain features in type 1 diabetes. Expressed TCRB transcripts were sequenced, since all the RNA that had been isolated was reverse transcribed. Libraries were prepared by immunoSEQ multiplex PCR; TCRdb keeps only in-frame clonotypes and omits some of them. The sample yields about 130,000 clones, 9% to 9.5% seen once. CDR3 length: 13 residues. Germline trimming cut 2 bases from V and 13 bases from J; bases unmatched to any gene: 11. Germline values: CDR1 GTSNPN, CDR2 SVGIG (reference sequence).

This sequence originates from a man aged 18 to 29 in good health. The chain carries TRBV30 and TRBJ1-3, with 7 bases identical to TRBD1. The sample consisted of central memory CD4+ T cells from blood. Here the CDR3 reads CAWSRDSSSQIYF. CDR3 nucleotides: TGTGCCTGGAGTCGGGACAGTAGTTCTCAAATATATTTT.